The 10 T cell receptor beta chains in this list originate from one sample, sequenced in a study of T-cell reconstitution after alpha-beta-depleted transplantation in children. Unique molecular identifiers were incorporated during preparation of the TCRbeta library. TCRdb redid the calling of the PCR reads with MiXCR, one entry per CDR3 protein. The table shows tens of thousands of distinct CDR3 sequences, with roughly 18% occurring only once. Sequenced here: PBMCs, mostly from graft donor cells, sampled 360 days after TCRalphabeta/CD19-depleted stem cell transplant. All receptors derive from a male patient aged 2 to 9 who had a stem cell transplant for acute lymphoblastic leukemia, so the T cells may come from the graft donor.

This clonotype was observed at least ten times. The chain combines TRBV5-1 with TRBJ2-6, with D unclear. There are 15 residues in the CDR3. The V gene lost 4 bases and the J gene lost 4 bases, with 12 bases spanning the gap. Looked up from germline, CDR1 is SGHRS and CDR2 is YFSETQ. CDR3 region: CASSPANGGANVLTF. In nucleotides, the CDR3 is TGCGCCAGCAGCCCGGCTAATGGGGGGGCCAACGTCCTGACTTTC.

V gene TRBV5-1 combines with J gene TRBJ1-2; possible D gene TRBD1, 5 bases. Germline V gene sequence: CDR1 SGHRS, CDR2 YFSETQ. The CDR3 extends over 13 amino acids. Deletions cut 5 bases from V and 8 bases from J, with 16 bases between. CDR3 sequence: CASRGRGDRGYTF. CDR3 nucleotide sequence: TGCGCCAGCAGGGGAAGGGGCGATAGAGGCTACACCTTC. Full variable domain (missing parts from reference TRBV5-1 and TRBJ1-2): KAGVTQTPRYLIKTRGQQVTLSCSPISGHRSVSWYQQTPGQGLQFLFEYFSETQRNKGNFPGRFSGRQFSNSRSEMNVSTLELGDSALYLCASRGRGDRGYTFGSGTRLTVV.

This clonotype has more than one count but fewer than ten. This chain uses TRBV10-1 with TRBJ2-7, with 9 bases fitting TRBD1. Losses at the gene ends were 11 bases for V and 2 bases for J; bases not matched to a gene: 7. The CDR3 extends over 13 amino acids. Germline V lookup: CDR1 WNHNN, CDR2 SYGVQD (reference sequence). Here the CDR3 reads CAGGTGKPYEQYF. In DNA, the CDR3 is TGCGCCGGGGGGACAGGGAAGCCCTACGAGCAGTACTTC.

J is TRBJ2-5 and V is TRBV19; 7 bases map to TRBD2. After removal of 5 bases from V and 4 bases from J, the junction contained 7 bases not matched to a gene. The CDR3 sequence is 14 residues long. Germline values: CDR1 LNHDA, CDR2 SQIVND (reference sequence). The CDR3 bases are TGTGCCAGTAGTTCCTGGGGAGGGACAGAGACCCAGTACTTC. Translation gives CASSSWGGTETQYF.

This clonotype appeared many times. V is TRBV20-1 and J is TRBJ1-1; D may be TRBD1 (5 bases). The germline gives CDR1 DFQATT, CDR2 SNEGSKA (reference sequence). The CDR3 totals 11 residues. Trimming removed 6 bases at V and 11 bases at J, with 16 bases between. The CDR3 protein is CSASGVGVAFF. CDR3 DNA sequence: TGCAGTGCCTCGGGGGTAGGGGTGGCTTTCTTT.

The chain combines TRBV7-9 with TRBJ1-2; possibly TRBD1 for D (6 bases). Germline assignment: CDR1 SEHNR and CDR2 FQNEAQ (reference sequence). The CDR3 length is 12 residues. The V end was cut by 4 bases, the J end by 5 bases, with 8 bases between. Here the CDR3 reads CASSWTDYGYTF. CDR3 nucleotides: TGTGCCAGCAGCTGGACAGATTATGGCTACACCTTC.

As DNA, the CDR3 is TGTGCCAGTAGTATTTTTCGCGGGAGGATGATCGGGGAGCTGTTTTTT. Protein product: CASSIFRGRMIGELFF. The chain employs TRBV19 and TRBJ2-2; 8 nucleotides align to TRBD2. CDR3 length equals 16 residues. CDR1 LNHDA and CDR2 SQIVND come from the germline V gene (reference sequence). The V and J ends lost 3 bases and 7 bases, in that order; junction bases with no gene match: 10.

This clonotype was recorded a few times. The rearrangement joins TRBV12-3 or TRBV12-4 to TRBJ1-4; no firm D call. The length of the CDR3 is 14 residues. V was pared by 6 bases and J by 4 bases, with 12 bases between. In DNA form, the CDR3 reads TGTGCCAGCAGCATCCGGCGGTTTAATGAAAAACTGTTTTTT. This sequence encodes CASSIRRFNEKLFF.

This clonotype was detected only a few times. The chain links TRBV28 to TRBJ2-3, with TRBD1 identical over 8 bases. The V segment lost 4 bases and the J segment 0 bases; nucleotides outside the gene matches: 3. The germline V gene has CDR1 MDHEN and CDR2 SYDVKM. This CDR3 region has 15 residues. The CDR3 DNA reads TGTGCCAGCAGTTCAGGGGGCTGGAGCACAGATACGCAGTATTTT. Its translation is CASSSGGWSTDTQYF.

The rearrangement joins TRBV10-2 to TRBJ2-7; possibly TRBD1 for D (7 bases). The CDR3 spans 12 residues. Trimming cost V 9 bases and J 4 bases, with 13 bases left between them. Germline V gene data show CDR1 as WSHSY and CDR2 as SAAADI. The DNA for the CDR3 is TGCGCCAGTCAGGGGGGCAAATACGAGCAGTACTTC. It codes for CASQGGKYEQYF.